The 21 T cell receptor beta chains listed next were all sequenced from one sample in a study of T-cell reconstitution after alpha-beta-depleted transplantation in children. Preparation of the TCRbeta library used unique molecular identifiers. TCRdb re-analysed the PCR reads in MiXCR, keeping a single row per CDR3 protein. The sample yields some 48,000 distinct CDR3 sequences, about 5.7% seen once. The source was PBMCs, mostly from graft donor cells, collected 60 days after TCRalphabeta/CD19-depleted stem cell transplant. These receptors were taken from a female patient younger than 10 who had a stem cell transplant for aplastic anemia, so the T cells may come from the graft donor.

By sample share, this clonotype is large. The chain has TRBV7-9 and TRBJ1-5, with D possibly matching TRBD1 (5 bases). Trimming shortened V by 2 bases and J by 5 bases, and 16 bases separated the two germline ends. This CDR3 is built from 16 residues. Per the germline V gene, CDR1 is SEHNR and CDR2 is FQNEAQ (reference sequence). The CDR3 is CASSLTGQGPYQPQHF. The CDR3 DNA sequence: TGTGCCAGCAGCTTAACGGGGCAGGGCCCCTATCAGCCCCAGCATTTT.

This clonotype turned up a few times. The chain recombines TRBV7-2 with TRBJ2-6, with D possibly TRBD1 on 6 matching bases. CDR1 and CDR2 from the germline V gene are SGHTA and FQGNSA. The germline V and J ends were trimmed by 8 bases and 0 bases, with 17 bases remaining between them. The CDR3 has 17 amino acids. CDR3 protein: CASRDTRKFSGANVLTF. The DNA for the CDR3 is TGTGCCAGCCGGGACACCCGAAAATTCTCTGGGGCCAACGTCCTGACTTTC. The full variable domain, rest sourced from reference TRBV7-2 and TRBJ2-6, is GAGVSQSPSNKVTEKGKDVELRCDPISGHTALYWYRQSLGQGLEFLIYFQGNSAPDKSGLPSDRFSAERTGGSVSTLTIQRTQQEDSAVYLCASRDTRKFSGANVLTFGAGSRLTVL.

The chain has TRBV7-9 and TRBJ2-1; possibly TRBD1 for D (5 bases). The CDR3 loop spans 16 amino acids. Deletions cut 3 bases from V and 6 bases from J, with 18 bases between. Germline assignment: CDR1 SEHNR and CDR2 FQNEAQ (reference sequence). The CDR3 sequence: CASSFTGRGPLNEQFF. The CDR3 coding sequence is TGTGCCAGCAGCTTTACAGGTAGGGGTCCCCTCAATGAGCAGTTCTTC.

This clonotype has ten or more counts. The chain joins TRBV20-1 to TRBJ2-7; tentatively, D is TRBD2 (6 bases). Trimming left V 6 bases short and J 5 bases short, with 23 bases between. Germline V gives CDR1 DFQATT, CDR2 SNEGSKA (reference sequence). The CDR3 has 15 amino acids. This CDR3 is CSAEMTGVSAHEQYF. For the CDR3, the DNA is TGCAGTGCGGAGATGACGGGAGTCAGTGCCCACGAGCAGTACTTC.

This clonotype was seen repeatedly, ten times or more. The chain is built from TRBV30 and TRBJ2-1; 7 nucleotides agree with TRBD2. Germline values: CDR1 GTSNPN, CDR2 SVGIG (reference sequence). V trimming: 4 bases; J trimming: 3 bases; junction bases outside the gene matches: 0. The CDR3 contains 12 residues. The CDR3 loop reads CAWTSGYNEQFF. CDR3 in DNA: TGTGCCTGGACTAGCGGCTACAATGAGCAGTTCTTC.

This clonotype appeared many times. This chain joins TRBV29-1 and TRBJ1-1, with TRBD1 identical over 7 bases. Germline values: CDR1 SQVTM, CDR2 ANQGSEA. The V gene end was trimmed by 7 bases and the J gene end by 10 bases; junction bases not matched to a gene: 3. The CDR3 sequence is 9 residues long. CDR3 in DNA: TGCAGCGATAGACAGGGAGCTTTCTTT. It yields the protein CSDRQGAFF. The whole variable domain, filled in from reference TRBV29-1 and TRBJ1-1, reads SAVISQKPSRDICQRGTSLTIQCQVDSQVTMMFWYRQQPGQSLTLIATANQGSEATYESGFVIDKFPISRPNLTFSTLTVSNMSPEDSSIYLCSDRQGAFFGQGTRLTVV.

This clonotype was seen repeatedly, ten times or more. The rearrangement links TRBV12-3 or TRBV12-4 to TRBJ1-5; D is possibly TRBD1 (5 bases). V was trimmed by 4 bases and J by 4 bases, leaving 20 bases between them. The CDR3 runs to 17 residues. The CDR3 here is CASSWGSGRSGNQPQHF. The CDR3 bases are TGTGCCAGCAGTTGGGGGAGCGGGAGATCGGGAAATCAGCCCCAGCATTTT.

This clonotype appeared many times. This rearrangement joins TRBV4-2 to TRBJ2-2; 7 nucleotides align to TRBD2. Germline V CDR1 and CDR2: LGHNA, YNFKEQ. This CDR3 comprises 15 residues. The trim removed 2 bases at V and 5 bases at J, leaving 5 bases unmatched. The CDR3 loop reads CASSQSGVPTGELFF. CDR3 bases: TGTGCCAGCAGCCAAAGCGGGGTTCCAACCGGGGAGCTGTTTTTT.

This clonotype was detected only a few times. A read error may be the cause here, since a much bigger clone is one base away. The J gene is TRBJ2-1, the V gene TRBV5-5; 16 bases align to TRBD2. Germline-derived CDR1 and CDR2 are SGHKS and YYEKEE (reference sequence). CDR3 size: 17 residues. The CDR3 loop is CASRLGTSGGAFNEQFF. The CDR3 DNA follows: TGTGCCAGCCGCTTGGGGACTAGCGGGGGGGCGTTCAATGAGCAGTTCTTC.

The rearrangement joins TRBV3-1 to TRBJ1-5; no definite D call. The V end was cut by 0 bases, the J end by 5 bases, with 8 bases between. Looked up from germline, CDR1 is LGHDT and CDR2 is YNNKEL (reference sequence). CDR3 length: 14 residues. The CDR3 is CASSQDRRDQPQHF. The CDR3 region has the DNA TGTGCCAGCAGCCAAGACAGGCGGGATCAGCCCCAGCATTTT.

This clonotype was seen more than once but under ten times. The rearrangement joins TRBV11-2 to TRBJ2-3; 7 bases align to TRBD2. After removal of 6 bases from V and 3 bases from J, the junction contained 12 bases not matched to a gene. CDR1 is SGHAT and CDR2 is FQNNGV in the germline V gene. This CDR3 contains 16 residues. The CDR3 DNA reads as TGTGCCAGCAGGGGAGGGAAGGCCGTTATGACAGATACGCAGTATTTT. Translating it yields CASRGGKAVMTDTQYF.

Many counts were recorded for this clonotype. The genes are TRBV7-9 and TRBJ2-3; 12 nucleotides align to TRBD2. Germline V lookup: CDR1 SEHNR, CDR2 FQNEAQ (reference sequence). The CDR3 length is 18 residues. Germline trimming cut 1 base from V and 4 bases from J; bases unmatched to any gene: 9. The DNA for the CDR3 is TGTGCCAGCAGCTTAGGACTAGCGGGAGATGGATTGCCAGATACGCAGTATTTT. Protein: CASSLGLAGDGLPDTQYF. Combining the CDR3 with reference TRBV7-9 and TRBJ2-3 gives the whole variable domain DTGVSQNPRHKITKRGQNVTFRCDPISEHNRLYWYRQTLGQGPEFLTYFQNEAQLEKSRLLSDRFSAERPKGSFSTLEIQRTEQGDSAMYLCASSLGLAGDGLPDTQYFGPGTRLTVL.

This clonotype was counted many times. This chain uses TRBV7-8 with TRBJ2-5; tentative D call: TRBD2 (5 bases). Germline-derived CDR1 and CDR2 are SGHVS and FQNEAQ. The CDR3 is 14 amino acids. With 5 bases removed from V and 5 bases from J, the gap between germline ends came to 15 bases. The CDR3 DNA reads as TGTGCCAGCAGCCCCGGGGTAGTCCCGGAGACCCAGTACTTC. It encodes CASSPGVVPETQYF.

The sample holds many counts of this clonotype. V usage is TRBV20-1 and J usage is TRBJ2-3, with D unresolved. CDR1 and CDR2 from the germline V gene are DFQATT and SNEGSKA (reference sequence). Trimming took 0 bases from V and 2 from J, leaving 9 bases between them. The CDR3 runs to 14 residues. The CDR3 DNA reads TGCAGTGCTAGAGATTTACGAATCACAGATACGCAGTATTTT. It translates to CSARDLRITDTQYF.

This clonotype was counted many times. CDR3 nucleotides: TGTGCCAGCAGTCCTCAGGGGCGAAGGATTCTGTTTTTT. This translates into CASSPQGRRILFF. This rearrangement joins TRBV12-3 or TRBV12-4 to TRBJ1-4; perhaps TRBD1 as D (6 bases). The V end was cut by 5 bases, the J end by 14 bases, with 18 bases between. The CDR3 sequence is 13 residues long.

This chain uses TRBV15 with TRBJ2-7; 7 bases map to TRBD2. The V gene end was trimmed by 1 base and the J gene end by 7 bases; junction bases not matched to a gene: 10. The CDR3 length is 15 residues. Germline assignment: CDR1 LNHNV and CDR2 YYDKDF (reference sequence). CDR3 sequence reads: CATSRGGAGVGEQYV. CDR3 nucleotide sequence: TGTGCCACCAGCAGAGGGGGCGCGGGAGTAGGGGAGCAGTACGTC.

This clonotype was recorded many times. This chain links TRBV30 with TRBJ1-2; D is undetermined. V was pared by 6 bases and J by 0 bases, with 8 bases between. CDR1 GTSNPN and CDR2 SVGIG come from the germline V gene (reference sequence). CDR3 size: 12 residues. The CDR3 region has the DNA TGTGCCTGCCAACTCCCTAACTATGGCTACACCTTC. It translates to CACQLPNYGYTF.

This clonotype was counted at least ten times. The J gene is TRBJ2-7, the V gene TRBV7-9; tentative D call: TRBD1 (6 bases). The V gene lost 5 bases and the J gene lost 4 bases, with 9 bases spanning the gap. The CDR3 spans 12 residues. Germline V gene sequence: CDR1 SEHNR, CDR2 FQNEAQ (reference sequence). As DNA, the CDR3 is TGTGCCAGCAGCGAGCAGGGGTACGAGCAGTACGTC. This sequence encodes CASSEQGYEQYV.

This clonotype was observed many times. The CDR3 coding sequence is TGTGCCAGCAGCTTATCTATGGGGGCAGGGGGTGAGACCCAGTACTTC. This sequence encodes CASSLSMGAGGETQYF. V gene TRBV7-2 combines with J gene TRBJ2-5; TRBD1 aligns across 7 bases. There are 16 residues in the CDR3. With V trimmed by 2 bases and J by 5 bases, 11 bases remained unmatched. Per the germline V gene, CDR1 is SGHTA and CDR2 is FQGNSA.

This clonotype was counted a few times. The chain combines TRBV3-1 with TRBJ2-2; D uncertain. There are 13 residues in the CDR3. Per germline, CDR1 LGHDT and CDR2 YNNKEL (reference sequence). Trimming shortened V by 5 bases and J by 4 bases, and 8 bases separated the two germline ends. As DNA, the CDR3 is TGTGCCAGCAGCTCCTCAATCACCGGGGAGCTGTTTTTT. Translated: CASSSSITGELFF.

This clonotype has at least ten counts. The chain couples TRBV18 to TRBJ2-1; no clear D gene. V lost 2 bases and J 2 bases, leaving 10 bases between the germline ends. Germline-derived CDR1 and CDR2 are KGHSH and LQKENI. This CDR3 comprises 15 residues. CDR3 coding DNA: TGTGCCAGCTCACCATCCGGACCGGCCTACAATGAGCAGTTCTTC. As protein: CASSPSGPAYNEQFF.